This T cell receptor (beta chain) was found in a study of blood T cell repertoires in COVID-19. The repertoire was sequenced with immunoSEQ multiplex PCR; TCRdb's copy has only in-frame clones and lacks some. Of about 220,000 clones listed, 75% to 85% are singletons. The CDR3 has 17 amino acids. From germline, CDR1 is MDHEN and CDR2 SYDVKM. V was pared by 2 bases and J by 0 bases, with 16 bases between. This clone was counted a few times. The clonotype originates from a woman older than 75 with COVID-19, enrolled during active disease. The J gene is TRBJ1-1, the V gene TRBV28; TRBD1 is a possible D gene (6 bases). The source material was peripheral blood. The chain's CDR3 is CASSLGGVRGMNTEAFF. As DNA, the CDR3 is TGTGCCAGCAGTTTAGGTGGGGTCAGGGGTATGAACACTGAAGCTTTCTTT.